The 17 T cell receptor beta chains below all came from one sample that was sequenced in a study of CD4 T cells in relation to SARS-CoV-2 and coronaviruses. These receptors lack a known antigen. CD4+ T cells from unexposed donors were obtained before the COVID-19 pandemic (2011-2018). CD4+ T cells were isolated from the cells after less than 13 days of culture. The protocol was immunoSEQ multiplex PCR, while the TCRdb copy is restricted to in-frame clones and leaves out a portion. The sample yields more than 20,000 clones, around 80% seen once. Sequencing was performed on CD4+ T cells from PBMCs, cultured in vitro. These receptors all stem from a human donor in good health.

This clone appeared once. The CDR3 is CASSPNLSGRVVYEQYF. CDR3 in DNA: TGTGCCAGCAGCCCTAACCTATCTGGCAGGGTGGTCTACGAGCAGTACTTC. The rearrangement uses TRBV27 and TRBJ2-7, with D possibly TRBD1 on 5 matching bases. Between the trimmed V and J ends, which lost 6 bases and 3 bases, there was a span of 24 bases. In germline, CDR1 is MNHEY, CDR2 SMNVEV (reference sequence). There are 17 residues in the CDR3.

CDR3 bases: TGTGCCAGCGAAACCGACGGGTCCGGTCAGCCCCAGCATTTT. As protein: CASETDGSGQPQHF. V and J are TRBV6-5 and TRBJ1-5, with D hard to call. Germline V lookup: CDR1 MNHEY, CDR2 SVGAGI. The ends were cut back, 8 bases at V and 6 bases at J, with 17 bases in the middle. The CDR3 extends over 14 amino acids.

The chain has TRBV5-1 and TRBJ1-1, with a tentative D call TRBD1 (6 bases). Germline CDR1 and CDR2: SGHRS and YFSETQ. The V and J ends lost 4 bases and 5 bases respectively, with 15 bases between them. This CDR3 contains 14 residues. Here the CDR3 DNA reads TGCGCCAGCAGCGTGAGGGAGCAGGGGACTGAAGCTTTCTTT. This codes for CASSVREQGTEAFF.

Here the CDR3 DNA reads TGCGCCAGCAGCTTGTCTGGCGGTAGCACAGATACGCAGTATTTT. It yields the protein CASSLSGGSTDTQYF. The V and J genes are TRBV5-1 and TRBJ2-3, with D unclear. V shed 1 base and J shed 0 bases, with 9 bases lying between them. This CDR3 is 15 amino acids long. The germline gives CDR1 SGHRS, CDR2 YFSETQ.

The chain links TRBV24-1 to TRBJ2-7; D may be TRBD1 or TRBD2 (5 bases each). The CDR3 extends over 13 amino acids. Germline values: CDR1 KGHDR, CDR2 SFDVKD. V dropped 9 bases and J dropped 0 bases, with 11 bases sitting between them. The CDR3 loop is CATVRGASYEQYF. In DNA form, the CDR3 reads TGTGCCACCGTCCGAGGGGCCTCCTACGAGCAGTACTTC.

The chain is built from TRBV5-1 and TRBJ2-2; D is perhaps TRBD1 (6 bases). This CDR3 comprises 15 residues. V lost 2 bases and J 6 bases, leaving 14 bases between the germline ends. Germline V lookup: CDR1 SGHRS, CDR2 YFSETQ. The CDR3 protein is CASSFSGQLPGELFF. In DNA, the CDR3 is TGCGCCAGCAGCTTTTCGGGACAACTCCCCGGGGAGCTGTTTTTT.

This clone was detected only a few times. The gene calls are TRBV29-1 and TRBJ2-1, with D possibly called TRBD1 or TRBD2 (5 bases each). CDR3 size: 14 residues. Trimming left V 3 bases short and J 8 bases short, with 17 bases between. The germline CDR1 and CDR2 sequences are SQVTM and ANQGSEA. As DNA, the CDR3 is TGCAGCGTTGATGGGACGGTGAGGGTCGATGAGCAGTTCTTC. This gives the protein CSVDGTVRVDEQFF.

The chain combines TRBV10-3 with TRBJ2-5; 7 bases align to TRBD2. Germline CDR1 is ENHRY and CDR2 is SYGVKD. The CDR3 sequence is 15 residues long. V dropped 2 bases and J dropped 1; count of bases not matched to a gene: 4. CDR3 in DNA: TGTGCCATCAGTGAGGAGCGGGGATTCCAAGAGACCCAGTACTTC. Translation gives CAISEERGFQETQYF.

J is TRBJ2-1 and V is TRBV24-1; TRBD2 aligns across 7 bases. There are 15 residues in the CDR3. Per the germline V gene, CDR1 is KGHDR and CDR2 is SFDVKD. J gave up 4 bases and V 2 bases, and 4 bases lay outside the gene matches. The CDR3 spells CATSDSAGVYNEQFF. The CDR3 region has the DNA TGTGCCACCAGTGATTCGGCGGGAGTGTACAATGAGCAGTTCTTC.

By frequency in the sample, this clone is large. The chain is built from TRBV3-1 (or the pseudogene TRBV3-2) and TRBJ2-5; D could derive from TRBD1 or TRBD2 (5 bases each). CDR1 and CDR2 from the germline V gene are LGHDT and YNNKEL (reference sequence). CDR3 length: 15 amino acids. Trimming left V 4 bases short and J 4 bases short, with 16 bases between. CDR3 residues: CASSPGPQLPETQYF. DNA for the CDR3: TGTGCCAGCAGCCCGGGACCCCAATTACCAGAGACCCAGTACTTC.

The chain joins TRBV4-1 to TRBJ2-3, with D uncertain. The germline CDR1 and CDR2 sequences are MGHRA and YSYEKL. The CDR3 contains 12 residues. V dropped 0 bases and J dropped 6 bases, with 4 bases sitting between them. CDR3 protein: CASSQEADTQYF. The CDR3 region has the DNA TGCGCCAGCAGCCAAGAGGCGGATACGCAGTATTTT.

The rearrangement links TRBV12-3 or TRBV12-4 to TRBJ1-1; D is unresolved. This CDR3 region has 11 residues. Trimming cost V 3 bases and J 7 bases, with 6 bases left between them. This CDR3 reads CASSFLGEAFF. The CDR3 DNA is TGTGCCAGCAGTTTCCTCGGTGAAGCTTTCTTT.

This sequence joins TRBV7-2 and TRBJ2-3, with D unclear. Germline V gene data show CDR1 as SGHTA and CDR2 as FQGNSA. Trimming took 2 bases from V and 6 from J, leaving 3 bases between them. The CDR3 contains 11 residues. The CDR3 spells CASSLSDTQYF. In DNA form, the CDR3 reads TGTGCCAGCAGCTTATCCGATACGCAGTATTTT.

The J gene is TRBJ2-7, the V gene TRBV5-1, with D tentatively TRBD1 or TRBD2 (5 bases each). Trimming left V 4 bases short and J 0 bases short, with 8 bases between. From germline, CDR1 is SGHRS and CDR2 YFSETQ. This CDR3 has 13 residues. This CDR3 reads CASSRDLSYEQYF. The CDR3 region has the DNA TGCGCCAGCAGCAGGGACCTCTCCTACGAGCAGTACTTC.

The chain couples TRBV28 to TRBJ2-2, with D possibly TRBD1 on 5 matching bases. The CDR3 runs 12 residues. The V gene's germline CDR1 is MDHEN and CDR2 SYDVKM. Trimming took off 5 bases at V and 9 bases at J, with 10 bases between the two ends. The CDR3 reads CASSPGLRELFF. The CDR3 DNA sequence: TGTGCCAGCAGTCCAGGGTTACGGGAGCTGTTTTTT.

A word on this clone: One end of the junction fails to match germline, which may point to a read error. The genes are TRBV5-1 and TRBJ2-5; 7 bases map to TRBD2. Germline CDR1 SGHRS, CDR2 YFSETQ. This CDR3 is 12 amino acids long. CDR3 nucleotide sequence: TGCGCCAGCAGGTTGGGGGGGGAGACCCAGTACTTC. Its protein product is CASRLGGETQYF.

The rearrangement uses TRBV18 and TRBJ1-1; D remains unclear. The CDR3 sequence is 14 residues long. Trimming removed 2 bases at V and 1 base at J, with 8 bases between. Germline V CDR1 and CDR2: KGHSH, LQKENI. The CDR3 coding sequence is TGTGCCAGCTCACCAGAATCAGAGAACACTGAAGCTTTCTTT. This sequence encodes CASSPESENTEAFF.